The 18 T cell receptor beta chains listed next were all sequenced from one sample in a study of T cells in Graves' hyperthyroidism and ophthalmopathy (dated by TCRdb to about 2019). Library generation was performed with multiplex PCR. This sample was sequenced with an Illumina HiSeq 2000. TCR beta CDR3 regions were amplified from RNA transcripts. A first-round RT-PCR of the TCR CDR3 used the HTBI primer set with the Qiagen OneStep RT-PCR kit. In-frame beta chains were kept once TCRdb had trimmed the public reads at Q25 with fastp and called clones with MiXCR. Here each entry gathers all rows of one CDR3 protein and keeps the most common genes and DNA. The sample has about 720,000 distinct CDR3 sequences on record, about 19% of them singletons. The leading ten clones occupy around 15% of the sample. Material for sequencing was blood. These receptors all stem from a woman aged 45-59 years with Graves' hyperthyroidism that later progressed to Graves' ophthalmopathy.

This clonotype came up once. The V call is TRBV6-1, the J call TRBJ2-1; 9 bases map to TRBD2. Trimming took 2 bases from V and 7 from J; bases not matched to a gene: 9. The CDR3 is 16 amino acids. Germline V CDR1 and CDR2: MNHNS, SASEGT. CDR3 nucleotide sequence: TGTGCCAGCAGTGAATCAGTAGCGGGGGCCGTGAATGAGCAGTTCTTC. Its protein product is CASSESVAGAVNEQFF.

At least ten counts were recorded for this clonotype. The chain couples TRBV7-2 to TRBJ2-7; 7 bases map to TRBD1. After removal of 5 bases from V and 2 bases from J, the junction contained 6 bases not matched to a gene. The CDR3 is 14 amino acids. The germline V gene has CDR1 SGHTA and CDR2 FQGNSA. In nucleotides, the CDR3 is TGTGCCAGCAGCCACGGACAGGAACCCTACGAGCAGTACTTC. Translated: CASSHGQEPYEQYF.

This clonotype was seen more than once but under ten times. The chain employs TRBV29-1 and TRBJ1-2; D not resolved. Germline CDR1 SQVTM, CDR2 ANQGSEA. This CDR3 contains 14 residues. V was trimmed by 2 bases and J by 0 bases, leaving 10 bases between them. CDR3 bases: TGCAGCGTTGAACGCAGGAGAGCTAACTATGGCTACACCTTC. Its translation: CSVERRRANYGYTF.

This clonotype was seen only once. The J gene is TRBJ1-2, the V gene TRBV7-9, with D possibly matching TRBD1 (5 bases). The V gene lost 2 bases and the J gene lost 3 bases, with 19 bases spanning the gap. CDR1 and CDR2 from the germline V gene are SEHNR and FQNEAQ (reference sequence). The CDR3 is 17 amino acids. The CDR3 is CASSLTLDRGEDYGYTF. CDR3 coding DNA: TGTGCCAGCAGCTTAACCCTCGACCGGGGCGAAGACTATGGCTACACCTTC.

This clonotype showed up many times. The chain's CDR3 is CASSPFGFSNQPQHF. The CDR3 nucleotides read TGTGCCAGCAGTCCGTTTGGGTTTAGCAATCAGCCCCAGCATTTT. V is TRBV2 and J is TRBJ1-5; no reliable D call. The CDR3 covers 15 residues. Between the trimmed V and J ends, which lost 5 bases and 0 bases, there was a span of 11 bases. Germline CDR1 is SNHLY and CDR2 is FYNNEI.

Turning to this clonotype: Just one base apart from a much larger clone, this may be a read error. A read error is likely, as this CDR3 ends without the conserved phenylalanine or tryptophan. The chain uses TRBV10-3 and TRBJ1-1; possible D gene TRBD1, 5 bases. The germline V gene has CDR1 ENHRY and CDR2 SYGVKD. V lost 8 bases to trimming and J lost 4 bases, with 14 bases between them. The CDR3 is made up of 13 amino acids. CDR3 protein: CAIATAGGTEAFL. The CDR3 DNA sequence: TGTGCCATCGCGACCGCGGGGGGCACTGAAGCTTTCCTT.

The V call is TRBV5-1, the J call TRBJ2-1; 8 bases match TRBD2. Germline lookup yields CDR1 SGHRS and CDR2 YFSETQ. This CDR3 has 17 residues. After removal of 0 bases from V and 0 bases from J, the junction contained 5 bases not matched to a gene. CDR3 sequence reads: CASSLVYGTSSYNEQFF. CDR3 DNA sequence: TGCGCCAGCAGCTTGGTCTACGGGACTAGCTCCTACAATGAGCAGTTCTTC.

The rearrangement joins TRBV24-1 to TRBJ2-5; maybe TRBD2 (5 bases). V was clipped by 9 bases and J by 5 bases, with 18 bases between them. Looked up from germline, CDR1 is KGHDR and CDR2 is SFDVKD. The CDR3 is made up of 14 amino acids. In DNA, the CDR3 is TGTGCCACCTCCCGGGCCGGGGTATTGGAGACCCAGTACTTC. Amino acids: CATSRAGVLETQYF.

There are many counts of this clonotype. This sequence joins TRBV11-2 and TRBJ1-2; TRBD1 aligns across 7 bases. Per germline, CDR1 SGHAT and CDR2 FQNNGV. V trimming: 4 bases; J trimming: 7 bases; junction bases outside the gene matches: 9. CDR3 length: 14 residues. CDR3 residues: CASSSRQGLGGYTF. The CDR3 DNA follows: TGTGCCAGCAGCTCAAGACAGGGTTTAGGTGGCTACACCTTC.

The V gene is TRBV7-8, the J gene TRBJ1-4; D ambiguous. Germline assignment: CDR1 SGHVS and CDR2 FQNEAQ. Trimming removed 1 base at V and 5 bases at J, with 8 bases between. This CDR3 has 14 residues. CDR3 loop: CASSLGPLNEKLFF. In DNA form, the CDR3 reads TGTGCCAGCAGCTTAGGACCCCTAAATGAAAAACTGTTTTTT.

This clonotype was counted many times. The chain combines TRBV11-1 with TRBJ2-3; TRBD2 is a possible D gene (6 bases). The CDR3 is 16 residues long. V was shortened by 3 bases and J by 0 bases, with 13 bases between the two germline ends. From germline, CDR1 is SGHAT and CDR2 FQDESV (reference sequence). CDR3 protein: CASSFGLRTSTDTQYF. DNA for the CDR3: TGTGCCAGCAGCTTCGGACTACGGACGAGCACAGATACGCAGTATTTT.

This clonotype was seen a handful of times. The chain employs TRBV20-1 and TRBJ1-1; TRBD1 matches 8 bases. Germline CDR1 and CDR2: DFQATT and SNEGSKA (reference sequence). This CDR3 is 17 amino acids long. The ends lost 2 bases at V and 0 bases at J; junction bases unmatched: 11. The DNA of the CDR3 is TGCAGTGCTAGACCCCCTCGGACAGGGCCCTTGAACACTGAAGCTTTCTTT. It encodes CSARPPRTGPLNTEAFF.

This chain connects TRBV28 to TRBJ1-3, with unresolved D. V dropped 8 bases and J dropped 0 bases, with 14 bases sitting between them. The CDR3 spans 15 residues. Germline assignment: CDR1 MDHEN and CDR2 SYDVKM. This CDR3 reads CASGRPRHSGNTIYF. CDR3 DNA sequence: TGTGCCAGCGGGCGACCGAGGCACTCTGGAAACACCATATATTTT.

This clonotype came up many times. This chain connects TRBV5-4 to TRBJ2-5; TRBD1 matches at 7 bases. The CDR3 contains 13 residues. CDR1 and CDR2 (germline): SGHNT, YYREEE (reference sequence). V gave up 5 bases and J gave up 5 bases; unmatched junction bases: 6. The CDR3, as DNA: TGTGCCAGCAGGCTGACAGGGTTCGAGACCCAGTACTTC. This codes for CASRLTGFETQYF.

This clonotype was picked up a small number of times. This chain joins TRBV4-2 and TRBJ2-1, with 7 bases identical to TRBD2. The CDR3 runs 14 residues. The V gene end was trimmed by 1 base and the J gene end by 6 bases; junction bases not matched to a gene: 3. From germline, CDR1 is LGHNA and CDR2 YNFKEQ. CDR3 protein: CASSQGTRINEQFF. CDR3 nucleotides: TGTGCCAGCAGCCAAGGGACTAGAATCAATGAGCAGTTCTTC.

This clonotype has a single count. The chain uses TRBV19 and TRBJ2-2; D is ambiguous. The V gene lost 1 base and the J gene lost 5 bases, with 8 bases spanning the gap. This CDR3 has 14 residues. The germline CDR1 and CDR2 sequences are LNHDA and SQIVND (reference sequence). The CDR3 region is CASSIAVQTGELFF. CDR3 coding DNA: TGTGCCAGTAGTATAGCAGTACAAACCGGGGAGCTGTTTTTT.

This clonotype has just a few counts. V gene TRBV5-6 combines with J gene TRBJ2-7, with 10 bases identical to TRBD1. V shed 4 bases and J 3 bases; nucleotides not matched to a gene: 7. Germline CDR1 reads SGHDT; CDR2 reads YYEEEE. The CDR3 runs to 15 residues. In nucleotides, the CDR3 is TGTGCCAGCAGCCCGGGACAGGGGCTAATCTACGAGCAGTACTTC. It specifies CASSPGQGLIYEQYF.

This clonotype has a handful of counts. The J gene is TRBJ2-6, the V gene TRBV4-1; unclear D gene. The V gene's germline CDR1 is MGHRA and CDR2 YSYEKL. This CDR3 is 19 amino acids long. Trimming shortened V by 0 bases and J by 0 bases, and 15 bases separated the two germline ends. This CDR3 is CASSQDQAGSLSGANVLTF. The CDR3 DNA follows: TGCGCCAGCAGCCAAGATCAGGCAGGTTCCCTCTCTGGGGCCAACGTCCTGACTTTC.